This TCR beta chain was profiled in a study of blood T cell repertoires in COVID-19. Study details: The United States, Italy and Spain supplied acute and convalescent COVID-19 samples. From T cells, B-cell-depleted T cells, or PBMCs came the material, which was cDNA or gDNA.

In the study's own analysis: Amplifying reference gene primers gave estimates of nucleated cell counts. Assay: immunoSEQ multiplex PCR; the TCRdb copy retains only in-frame clones and omits some. That table is the source of V, J and clone size, and D and trimming were worked out from the DNA. The top ten hold 1.8% of the sample, which has about 120,000 clones, over 75% seen once. Germline values: CDR1 SGHTA, CDR2 FQGNSA. This CDR3 contains 15 residues. V was clipped by 3 bases and J by 5 bases; unmatched bases: 2. This clone showed up just once. This chain joins TRBV7-2 and TRBJ1-3; 12 nucleotides align to TRBD1. The sample was peripheral blood. This sequence originates from a human donor with active COVID-19. The donor label of this sample is uncertain. The CDR3 reads CASSLGTGGRNTIYF. DNA for the CDR3: TGTGCCAGCAGCTTGGGGACAGGGGGCAGAAACACCATATATTTT. Full variable domain (outside the CDR3, taken from reference TRBV7-2 and TRBJ1-3): GAGVSQSPSNKVTEKGKDVELRCDPISGHTALYWYRQSLGQGLEFLIYFQGNSAPDKSGLPSDRFSAERTGGSVSTLTIQRTQQEDSAVYLCASSLGTGGRNTIYFGEGSWLTVV.